The 14 T cell receptor beta chains presented below share a single source sample, sequenced in a study of T cell responses to AZD1222 COVID-19 vaccine. Sequenced by immunoSEQ multiplex PCR; TCRdb stores in-frame clones only, minus some. This sample has approximately 92,000 clones, with just over 90% found just once. Sequenced here: peripheral blood, sampled on day 0 of AZD1222 vaccination. These receptors came from an adult in good health.

This chain uses TRBV5-1 with TRBJ1-1; D ambiguous. V lost 2 bases to trimming and J lost 0 bases, with 11 bases between them. Looked up from germline, CDR1 is SGHRS and CDR2 is YFSETQ. The CDR3 spans 15 residues. This CDR3 reads CASSFRRPMNTEAFF. The CDR3 DNA follows: TGCGCCAGCAGCTTCAGAAGACCGATGAACACTGAAGCTTTCTTT.

This clone was counted once. This sequence joins TRBV28 and TRBJ2-5; no reliable D call. CDR1 MDHEN and CDR2 SYDVKM come from the germline V gene. The CDR3 is 13 amino acids. V lost 4 bases to trimming and J lost 3 bases, with 9 bases between them. CDR3 sequence: CASSSSLEETQYF. CDR3 nucleotide sequence: TGTGCCAGCAGTTCCAGTTTGGAAGAGACCCAGTACTTC.

The V and J genes are TRBV4-3 and TRBJ1-2, with a weak D call TRBD1 (6 bases). The CDR3 loop spans 13 amino acids. Germline V lookup: CDR1 LGHNA, CDR2 YSLEER. V lost 5 bases, J lost 4 bases, and 11 bases lay in between. The CDR3 loop is CASSTQTGYGYTF. CDR3 nucleotides: TGCGCCAGCAGCACCCAGACAGGCTATGGCTACACCTTC.

This chain joins TRBV7-2 and TRBJ1-2, with 7 bases lining up with TRBD1. V lost 5 bases, J lost 8 bases, and 11 bases stayed unmatched. The CDR3 covers 14 residues. Germline values: CDR1 SGHTA, CDR2 FQGNSA. In nucleotides, the CDR3 is TGTGCCAGCAGCCAACGAGGGACAGACCGGGGCTACACCTTC. Its translation: CASSQRGTDRGYTF.

V and J are TRBV3-1 (or the pseudogene TRBV3-2) and TRBJ1-2; tentative D call: TRBD1 (5 bases). V was clipped by 3 bases and J by 4 bases, with 9 bases between them. CDR1 is LGHDT, CDR2 YNNKEL, per germline (reference sequence). This CDR3 spans 13 amino acids. CDR3 coding DNA: TGTGCCAGCAGCCAGGGGACTCTCTATGGCTACACCTTC. Translating gives CASSQGTLYGYTF.

V usage is TRBV28 and J usage is TRBJ1-1; TRBD1 is a possible D gene (5 bases). The CDR3 is 12 amino acids. Per the germline V gene, CDR1 is MDHEN and CDR2 is SYDVKM. The V end lost 8 bases, the J end lost 3 bases, and 10 bases lay between the germline ends. The CDR3 nucleotides read TGTGCCAGCCTTTCGGGGGACACTGAAGCTTTCTTT. It encodes CASLSGDTEAFF.

V gene TRBV5-1 combines with J gene TRBJ2-6; unclear D gene. Trimming pared 2 bases from V and 0 bases from J, leaving 12 bases between. The CDR3 totals 17 residues. Germline loops: CDR1 SGHRS, CDR2 YFSETQ. The CDR3: CASSLTVSSSGANVLTF. The CDR3 DNA follows: TGCGCCAGCAGCTTAACAGTTTCTAGCTCTGGGGCCAACGTCCTGACTTTC.

The chain employs TRBV7-3 and TRBJ1-2; a possible D gene is TRBD1 (5 bases). Per germline, CDR1 SGHTA and CDR2 FQGTGA. CDR3 length equals 14 residues. V was trimmed by 2 bases and J by 8 bases, leaving 15 bases between them. The CDR3 protein is CASSLGQGVYGYTF. The CDR3 nucleotides read TGTGCCAGCAGCTTAGGTCAGGGCGTGTACGGCTACACCTTC.

The chain uses TRBV5-5 and TRBJ2-7; D uncertain. Looked up from germline, CDR1 is SGHKS and CDR2 is YYEKEE (reference sequence). This CDR3 spans 12 amino acids. V was clipped by 1 base and J by 7 bases, with 9 bases between them. The CDR3 loop is CASSLSLLEQYF. The CDR3 DNA reads TGTGCCAGCAGCTTGAGCCTTTTGGAGCAGTACTTC.

The chain combines TRBV28 with TRBJ1-5; 11 bases are a match to TRBD1. V shed 6 bases and J 6 bases; nucleotides not matched to a gene: 7. The CDR3 is 15 residues long. CDR1 MDHEN and CDR2 SYDVKM come from the germline V gene. Here the CDR3 reads CASSGGTGGFQPQHF. As DNA, the CDR3 is TGTGCCAGCAGCGGTGGGACAGGGGGTTTTCAGCCCCAGCATTTT.

This clone was observed once. The genes are TRBV5-6 and TRBJ2-2; D not resolved. This CDR3 has 16 residues. Deletions cut 1 base from V and 0 bases from J, with 10 bases between. Germline CDR1 SGHDT, CDR2 YYEEEE. The CDR3 bases are TGTGCCAGCAGCTTGAAGGGCATCGCGAACACCGGGGAGCTGTTTTTT. It codes for CASSLKGIANTGELFF. Combining the CDR3 with reference TRBV5-6 and TRBJ2-2 gives the whole variable domain DAGVTQSPTHLIKTRGQQVTLRCSPKSGHDTVSWYQQALGQGPQFIFQYYEEEERQRGNFPDRFSGHQFPNYSSELNVNALLLGDSALYLCASSLKGIANTGELFFGEGSRLTVL.

The V gene is TRBV19, the J gene TRBJ2-7; 8 bases are shared with TRBD1. This CDR3 contains 13 residues. CDR1 and CDR2 (germline): LNHDA, SQIVND (reference sequence). V dropped 3 bases and J dropped 7; count of bases not matched to a gene: 5. The CDR3 is CASSIRGPGEQYF. The DNA for the CDR3 is TGTGCCAGTAGTATCAGGGGGCCGGGAGAGCAGTACTTC.

The chain joins TRBV18 to TRBJ2-7; 7 nucleotides match TRBD1. V lost 3 bases, J lost 0 bases, and 8 bases stayed unmatched. The CDR3 contains 16 residues. Germline lookup yields CDR1 KGHSH and CDR2 LQKENI. CDR3 in DNA: TGTGCCAGCTCACCCAGCACCGGGACAGTCTCCTACGAGCAGTACTTC. This gives the protein CASSPSTGTVSYEQYF.

CDR3 residues: CASTLAGGQTDTQYF. The CDR3 DNA reads as TGTGCCAGCACTCTAGCGGGGGGTCAGACAGATACGCAGTATTTT. This rearrangement joins TRBV3-1 (or the pseudogene TRBV3-2) to TRBJ2-3, with 11 bases that match TRBD2. The CDR3 length is 15 residues. Germline V gene data show CDR1 as LGHDT and CDR2 as YNNKEL (reference sequence). V was clipped by 7 bases and J by 3 bases; unmatched bases: 6.